Here is one T cell receptor (beta chain) with its context. The data belong to a study of blood T cell repertoires in COVID-19. On the study more broadly: From the United States, Italy and Spain came samples of acute and convalescent COVID-19.

Profiling relied on immunoSEQ multiplex PCR, and the TCRdb table lists in-frame clones only, not all of them. The table includes under 300,000 clones, 85% to 90% detected once. Germline V gene lookup returns CDR1 LGHDT and CDR2 YNNKEL (reference sequence). The CDR3 has 20 residues. The ends lost 3 bases at V and 7 bases at J; junction bases unmatched: 22. Two negative PCRs, clearance, or symptom resolution were required of recovered Cohort 3 donors. The chain combines TRBV3-1 (or the pseudogene TRBV3-2) with TRBJ2-7, with 12 bases aligning to TRBD2. This TCR came from a woman in her forties or fifties who had recovered from COVID-19. The sample taken for sequencing was PBMCs or T cells enriched from blood (not recorded which). The CDR3 DNA sequence: TGTGCCAGCAGCCACCCCCTCAGTAGGACTAGCGGGATATGCCTGAGAGAGCAGTACTTC. This translates into CASSHPLSRTSGICLREQYF.